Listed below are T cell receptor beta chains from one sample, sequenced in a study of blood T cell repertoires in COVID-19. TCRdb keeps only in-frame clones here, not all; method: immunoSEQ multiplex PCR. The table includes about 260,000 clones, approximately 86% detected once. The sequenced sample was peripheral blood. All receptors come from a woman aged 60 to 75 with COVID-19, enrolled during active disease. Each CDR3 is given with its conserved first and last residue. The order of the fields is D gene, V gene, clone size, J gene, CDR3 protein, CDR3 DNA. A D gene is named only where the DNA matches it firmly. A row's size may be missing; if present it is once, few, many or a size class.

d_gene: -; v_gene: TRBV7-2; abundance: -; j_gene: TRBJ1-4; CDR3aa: CASRPYVAGTSGHHEKLFF; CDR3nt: TGTGCCAGCAGACCTTATGTCGCGGGAACTTCGGGGCACCATGAAAAACTGTTTTTT
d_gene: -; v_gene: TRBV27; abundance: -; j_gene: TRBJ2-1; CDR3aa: CASRVQGRSYNEQFF; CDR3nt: TGTGCCAGCAGGGTACAGGGACGGTCCTACAATGAGCAGTTCTTC
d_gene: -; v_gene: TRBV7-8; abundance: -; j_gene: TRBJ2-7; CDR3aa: CASSSLGRVGYEQYF; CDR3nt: TGTGCCAGCAGCTCCCTAGGCAGGGTGGGCTACGAGCAGTACTTC
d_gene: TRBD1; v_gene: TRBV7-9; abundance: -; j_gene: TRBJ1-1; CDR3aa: CASSVQGGTEAFF; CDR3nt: TGTGCCAGCAGCGTACAGGGGGGCACTGAAGCTTTCTTT
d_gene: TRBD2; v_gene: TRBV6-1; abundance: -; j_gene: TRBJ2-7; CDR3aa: CASSEAPGRLAGGNEQYF; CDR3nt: TGTGCCAGCAGTGAAGCCCCCGGTAGACTAGCGGGAGGGAACGAGCAGTACTTC
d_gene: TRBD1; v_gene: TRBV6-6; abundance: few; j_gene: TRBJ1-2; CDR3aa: CASRPGTAYGYTF; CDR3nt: TGTGCCAGCAGACCGGGGACAGCCTATGGCTACACCTTC
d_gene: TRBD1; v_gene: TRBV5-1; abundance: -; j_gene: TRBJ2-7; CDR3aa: CASSSRTGVREQYF; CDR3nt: TGCGCCAGCAGCTCGAGGACAGGGGTCCGCGAGCAGTACTTC
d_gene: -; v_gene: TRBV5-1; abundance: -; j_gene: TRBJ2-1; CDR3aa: CASSLSGGDNEQFF; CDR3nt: TGCGCCAGCAGCTTGTCCGGAGGGGACAATGAGCAGTTCTTC
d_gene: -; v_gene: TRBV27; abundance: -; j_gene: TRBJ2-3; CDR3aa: CASSYGLGYGTDTQYF; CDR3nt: TGTGCCAGCAGTTATGGCTTGGGCTATGGCACAGATACGCAGTATTTT
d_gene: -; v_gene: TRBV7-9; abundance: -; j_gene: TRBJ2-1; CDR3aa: CASRGTGLGLALSYNEQFF; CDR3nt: TGTGCCAGCAGAGGGACAGGGTTGGGACTAGCTCTCTCCTACAATGAGCAGTTCTTC
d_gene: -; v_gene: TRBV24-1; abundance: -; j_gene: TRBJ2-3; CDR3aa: CATSDFGSRDTQYF; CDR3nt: TGTGCCACCAGTGATTTCGGAAGCAGGGACACGCAATATTTT
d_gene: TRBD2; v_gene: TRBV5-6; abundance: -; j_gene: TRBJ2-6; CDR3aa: CASRPTSGRAYGANVLTF; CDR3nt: TGTGCCAGCAGGCCTACTAGCGGGAGGGCTTATGGGGCCAACGTCCTGACTTTC
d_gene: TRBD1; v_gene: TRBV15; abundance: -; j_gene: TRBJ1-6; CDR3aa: CATSRSTGGDSPLHF; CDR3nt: TGTGCCACCAGCAGGTCGACAGGGGGTGATTCACCCCTCCACTTT
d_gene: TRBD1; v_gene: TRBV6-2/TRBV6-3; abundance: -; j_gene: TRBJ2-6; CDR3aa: CASSYRAGGSSGANVLAF; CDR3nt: TGTGCCAGCAGTTACCGGGCAGGGGGAAGCTCTGGGGCCAACGTCCTGGCTTTC
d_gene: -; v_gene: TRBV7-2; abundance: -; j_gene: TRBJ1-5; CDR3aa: CASSFSSSNQPQHF; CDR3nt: TGTGCCAGCAGCTTTAGCAGTAGCAATCAGCCCCAGCATTTT
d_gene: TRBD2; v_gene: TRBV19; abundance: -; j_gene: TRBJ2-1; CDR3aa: CASSLGGRSVEQFF; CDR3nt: TGTGCCAGTAGTCTCGGCGGGAGATCTGTTGAGCAGTTCTTC
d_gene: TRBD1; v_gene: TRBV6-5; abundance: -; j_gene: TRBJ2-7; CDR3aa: CASSRQGVYEQYF; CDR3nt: TGTGCCAGTTCGAGACAGGGGGTCTACGAGCAGTACTTC
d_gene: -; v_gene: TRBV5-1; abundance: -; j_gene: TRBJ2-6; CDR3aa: CASSLGHSGANVLTF; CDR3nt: TGCGCCAGCAGCTTGGGGCACTCTGGGGCCAACGTCCTGACTTTC
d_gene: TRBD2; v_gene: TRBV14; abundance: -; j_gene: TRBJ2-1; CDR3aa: CASSQDFLAGGVGEQFF; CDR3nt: TGTGCCAGCAGCCAAGATTTCCTAGCGGGAGGTGTTGGTGAGCAGTTCTTC
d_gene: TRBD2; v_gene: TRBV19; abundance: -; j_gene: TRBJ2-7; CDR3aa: CASSLGGLAVNEQYF; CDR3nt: TGTGCCAGTAGCCTTGGGGGACTAGCGGTTAACGAGCAGTACTTC
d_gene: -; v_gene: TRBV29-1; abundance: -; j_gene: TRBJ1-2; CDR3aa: CSVGGPRYGYTF; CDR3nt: TGCAGCGTTGGGGGGCCTCGGTATGGCTACACCTTC
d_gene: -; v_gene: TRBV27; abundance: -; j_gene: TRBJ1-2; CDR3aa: CASSPWGGAWGYTF; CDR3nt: TGTGCCAGCAGTCCATGGGGGGGGGCGTGGGGCTACACCTTC
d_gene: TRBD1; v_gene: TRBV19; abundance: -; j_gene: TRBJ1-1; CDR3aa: CASSRGAAEAFF; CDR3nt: TGTGCCAGTAGCAGGGGGGCCGCTGAAGCTTTCTTT
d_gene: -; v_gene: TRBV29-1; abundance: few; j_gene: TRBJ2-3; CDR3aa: CSASSVTTDTQYF; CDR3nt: TGCAGCGCGTCTAGCGTGACCACAGATACGCAGTATTTT